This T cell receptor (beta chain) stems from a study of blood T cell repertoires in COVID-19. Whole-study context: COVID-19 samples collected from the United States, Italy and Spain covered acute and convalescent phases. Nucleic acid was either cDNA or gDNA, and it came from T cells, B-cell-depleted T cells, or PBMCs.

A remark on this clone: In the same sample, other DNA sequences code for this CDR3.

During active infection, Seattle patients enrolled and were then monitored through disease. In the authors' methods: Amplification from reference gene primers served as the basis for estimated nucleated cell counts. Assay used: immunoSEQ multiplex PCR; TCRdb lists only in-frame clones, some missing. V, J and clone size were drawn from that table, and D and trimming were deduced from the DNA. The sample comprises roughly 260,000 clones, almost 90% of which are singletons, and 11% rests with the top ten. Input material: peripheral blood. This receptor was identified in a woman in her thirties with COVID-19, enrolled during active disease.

Here the CDR3 reads CASSSQVNTEAFF. In DNA, the CDR3 is TGTGCCAGCAGCTCGCAGGTGAACACTGAAGCTTTCTTT. V usage is TRBV7-2 and J usage is TRBJ1-1; no clear D gene. This CDR3 has 13 amino acids. Germline-derived CDR1 and CDR2 are SGHTA and FQGNSA. Trimming left V 4 bases short and J 0 bases short, with 6 bases between.